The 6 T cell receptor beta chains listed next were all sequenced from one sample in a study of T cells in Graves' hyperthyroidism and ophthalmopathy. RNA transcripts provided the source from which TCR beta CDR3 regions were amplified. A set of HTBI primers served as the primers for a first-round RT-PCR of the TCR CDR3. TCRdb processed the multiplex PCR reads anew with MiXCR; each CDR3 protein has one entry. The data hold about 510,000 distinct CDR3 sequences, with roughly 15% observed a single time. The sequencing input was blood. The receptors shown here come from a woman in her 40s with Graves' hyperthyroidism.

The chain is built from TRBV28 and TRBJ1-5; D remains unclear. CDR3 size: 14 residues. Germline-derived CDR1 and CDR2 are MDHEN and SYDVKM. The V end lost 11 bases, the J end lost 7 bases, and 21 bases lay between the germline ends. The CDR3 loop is CAGSPLWAGQPQHF. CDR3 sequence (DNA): TGTGCCGGCTCCCCGTTATGGGCCGGGCAGCCCCAGCATTTT.

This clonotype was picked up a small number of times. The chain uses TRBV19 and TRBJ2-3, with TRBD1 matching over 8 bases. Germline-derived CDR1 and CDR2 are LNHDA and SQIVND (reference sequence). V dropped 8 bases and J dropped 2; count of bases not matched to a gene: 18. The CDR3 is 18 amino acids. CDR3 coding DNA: TGTGCCAGTCAGTCGACGACCGAACAGGGGGAAAACACAGATACGCAGTATTTT. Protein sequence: CASQSTTEQGENTDTQYF.

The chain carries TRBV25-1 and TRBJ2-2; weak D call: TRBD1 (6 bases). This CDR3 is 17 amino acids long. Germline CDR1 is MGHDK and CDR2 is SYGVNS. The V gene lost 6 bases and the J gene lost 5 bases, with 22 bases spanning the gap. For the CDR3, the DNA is TGTGCCAGCAGGCAAACACAGGGAACCCTGGGGACCGGGGAGCTGTTTTTT. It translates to CASRQTQGTLGTGELFF.

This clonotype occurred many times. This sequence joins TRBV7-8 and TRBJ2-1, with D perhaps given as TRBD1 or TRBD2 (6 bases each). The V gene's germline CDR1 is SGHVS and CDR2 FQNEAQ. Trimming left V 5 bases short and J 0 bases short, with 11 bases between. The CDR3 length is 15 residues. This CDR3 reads CASSIQGGSYNEQFF. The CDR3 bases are TGTGCCAGCAGCATACAGGGAGGCTCCTACAATGAGCAGTTCTTC.

The CDR3 sequence: CASSQSWTGRLYGYTF. DNA for the CDR3: TGTGCCAGCAGCCAATCCTGGACAGGGCGGCTCTATGGCTACACCTTC. The J gene is TRBJ1-2, the V gene TRBV7-2; TRBD1 matches at 8 bases. CDR1 is SGHTA, CDR2 FQGNSA, per germline. The V and J ends lost 5 bases and 4 bases, in that order; junction bases with no gene match: 12. This CDR3 is 16 amino acids long. Full variable domain (outside the CDR3, taken from reference TRBV7-2 and TRBJ1-2): GAGVSQSPSNKVTEKGKDVELRCDPISGHTALYWYRQSLGQGLEFLIYFQGNSAPDKSGLPSDRFSAERTGGSVSTLTIQRTQQEDSAVYLCASSQSWTGRLYGYTFGSGTRLTVV.

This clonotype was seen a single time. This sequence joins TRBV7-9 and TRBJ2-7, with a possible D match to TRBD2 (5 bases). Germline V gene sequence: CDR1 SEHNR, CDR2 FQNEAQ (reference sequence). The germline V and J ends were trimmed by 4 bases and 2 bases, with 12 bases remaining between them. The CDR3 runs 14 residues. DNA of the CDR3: TGTGCCAGCAGCTCCCCGGGAATGACCTACGAGCAGTACTTC. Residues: CASSSPGMTYEQYF.